This T cell receptor beta chain was recovered during a study of identical twins. Findings and limits, study-wide: Cross-sectional statistical analysis, not tracking of the same donors, underpinned the conclusions. Where out-of-frame alpha sequences were twin-shared, they showed excess low generation probability. In monozygotic twins, models underestimated the sharing of out-of-frame TCR alpha.

This clonotype was detected many times. Its target is unknown. TCRdb fed the 5' RACE reads into MiXCR, producing one record per CDR3 protein. The repertoire holds 100,000 to 110,000 distinct CDR3 sequences, less than 6.5% seen once, with roughly 12% in the top ten. The sequence was collected from a woman in her fifties or sixties in good health. Sequencing input: memory T cells sorted from blood.

CDR3 in amino acids: CASSFPATSYEQYF. The CDR3 nucleotides read TGTGCCAGCAGCTTTCCCGCGACGTCGTACGAGCAGTACTTC. This chain links TRBV5-6 with TRBJ2-7; D is undetermined. This CDR3 region has 14 residues. CDR1 is SGHDT and CDR2 is YYEEEE in the germline V gene. Trimming took 2 bases from V and 4 from J, leaving 13 bases between them. Full variable domain (rest looked up from reference TRBV5-6 and TRBJ2-7): DAGVTQSPTHLIKTRGQQVTLRCSPKSGHDTVSWYQQALGQGPQFIFQYYEEEERQRGNFPDRFSGHQFPNYSSELNVNALLLGDSALYLCASSFPATSYEQYFGPGTRLTVT.